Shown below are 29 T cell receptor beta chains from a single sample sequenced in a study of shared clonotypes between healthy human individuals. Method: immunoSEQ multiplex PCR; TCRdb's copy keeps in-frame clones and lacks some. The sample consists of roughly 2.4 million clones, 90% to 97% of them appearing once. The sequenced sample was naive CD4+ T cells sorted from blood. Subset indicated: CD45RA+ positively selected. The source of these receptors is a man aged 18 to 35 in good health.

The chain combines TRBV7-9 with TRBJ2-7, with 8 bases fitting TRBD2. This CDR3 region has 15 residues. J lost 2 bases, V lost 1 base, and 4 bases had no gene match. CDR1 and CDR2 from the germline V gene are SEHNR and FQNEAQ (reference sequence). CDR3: CASSLESGGTYEQYF. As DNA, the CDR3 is TGTGCCAGCAGCTTAGAAAGCGGGGGAACCTACGAGCAGTACTTC. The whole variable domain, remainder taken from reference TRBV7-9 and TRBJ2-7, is DTGVSQNPRHKITKRGQNVTFRCDPISEHNRLYWYRQTLGQGPEFLTYFQNEAQLEKSRLLSDRFSAERPKGSFSTLEIQRTEQGDSAMYLCASSLESGGTYEQYFGPGTRLTVT.

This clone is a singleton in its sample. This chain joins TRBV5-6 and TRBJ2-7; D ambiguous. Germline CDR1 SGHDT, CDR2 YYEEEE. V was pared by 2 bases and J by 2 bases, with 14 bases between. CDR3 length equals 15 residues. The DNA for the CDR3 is TGTGCCAGCAGCTTTACGGCCGATGGAACCTACGAGCAGTACTTC. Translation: CASSFTADGTYEQYF. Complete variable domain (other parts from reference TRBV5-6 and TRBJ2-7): DAGVTQSPTHLIKTRGQQVTLRCSPKSGHDTVSWYQQALGQGPQFIFQYYEEEERQRGNFPDRFSGHQFPNYSSELNVNALLLGDSALYLCASSFTADGTYEQYFGPGTRLTVT.

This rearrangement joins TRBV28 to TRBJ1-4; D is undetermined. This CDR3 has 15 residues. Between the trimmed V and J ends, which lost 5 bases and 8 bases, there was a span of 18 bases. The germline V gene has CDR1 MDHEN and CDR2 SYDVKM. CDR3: CASSQPGSLGEKLFF. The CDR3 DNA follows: TGTGCCAGCAGTCAACCAGGTTCCCTCGGGGAAAAACTGTTTTTT.

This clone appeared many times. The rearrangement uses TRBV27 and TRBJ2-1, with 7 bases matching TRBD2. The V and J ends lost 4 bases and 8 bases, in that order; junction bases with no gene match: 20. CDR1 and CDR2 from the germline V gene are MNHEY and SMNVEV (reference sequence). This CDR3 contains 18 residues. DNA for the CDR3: TGTGCCAGCAGTTCCATAGGGTTTACTAGCGTTCCCCCCTATGAGCAGTTCTTC. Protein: CASSSIGFTSVPPYEQFF.

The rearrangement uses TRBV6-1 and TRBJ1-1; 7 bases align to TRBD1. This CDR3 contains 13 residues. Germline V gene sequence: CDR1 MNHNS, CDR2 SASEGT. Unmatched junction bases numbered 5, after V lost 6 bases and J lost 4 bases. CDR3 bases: TGTGCCAGCAGGGTTACAGGGGCCACTGAAGCTTTCTTT. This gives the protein CASRVTGATEAFF.

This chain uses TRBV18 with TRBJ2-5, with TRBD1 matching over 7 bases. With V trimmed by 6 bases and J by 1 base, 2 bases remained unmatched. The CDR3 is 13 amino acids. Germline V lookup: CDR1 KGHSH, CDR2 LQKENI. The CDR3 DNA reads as TGTGCCAGCTCCAGACAGGGCCAAGAGACCCAGTACTTC. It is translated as CASSRQGQETQYF.

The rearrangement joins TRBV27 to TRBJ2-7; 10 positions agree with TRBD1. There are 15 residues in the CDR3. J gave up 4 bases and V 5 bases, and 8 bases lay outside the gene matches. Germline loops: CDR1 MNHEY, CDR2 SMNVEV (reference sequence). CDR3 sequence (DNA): TGTGCCAGCAGTAATACCGGGACAGGGGTTTACGAGCAGTACTTC. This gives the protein CASSNTGTGVYEQYF.

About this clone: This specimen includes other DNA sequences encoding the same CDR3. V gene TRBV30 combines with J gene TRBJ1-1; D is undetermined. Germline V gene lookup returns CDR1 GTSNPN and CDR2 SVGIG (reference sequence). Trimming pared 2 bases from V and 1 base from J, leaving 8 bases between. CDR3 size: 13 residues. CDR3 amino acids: CAWSSAGNTEAFF. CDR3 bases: TGTGCCTGGAGTTCGGCAGGGAACACTGAAGCTTTCTTT.

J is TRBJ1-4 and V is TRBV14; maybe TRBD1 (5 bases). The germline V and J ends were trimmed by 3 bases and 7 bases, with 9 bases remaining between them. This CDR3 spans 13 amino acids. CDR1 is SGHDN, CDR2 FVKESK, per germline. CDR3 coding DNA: TGTGCCAGCAGCCAGGGGCACCGTGAAAAACTGTTTTTT. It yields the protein CASSQGHREKLFF.

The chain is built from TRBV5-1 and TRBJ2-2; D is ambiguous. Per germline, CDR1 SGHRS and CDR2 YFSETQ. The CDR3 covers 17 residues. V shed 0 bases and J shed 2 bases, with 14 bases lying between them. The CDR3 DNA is TGCGCCAGCAGCTTGGTGTTGTCGAGCCTAAACACCGGGGAGCTGTTTTTT. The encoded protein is CASSLVLSSLNTGELFF.

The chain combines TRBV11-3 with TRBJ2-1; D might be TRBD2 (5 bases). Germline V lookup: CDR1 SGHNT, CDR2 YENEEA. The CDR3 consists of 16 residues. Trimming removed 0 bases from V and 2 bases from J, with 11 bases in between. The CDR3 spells CASSLDRSAAYNEQFF. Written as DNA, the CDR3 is TGTGCCAGCAGCTTAGATAGGTCAGCGGCCTACAATGAGCAGTTCTTC.

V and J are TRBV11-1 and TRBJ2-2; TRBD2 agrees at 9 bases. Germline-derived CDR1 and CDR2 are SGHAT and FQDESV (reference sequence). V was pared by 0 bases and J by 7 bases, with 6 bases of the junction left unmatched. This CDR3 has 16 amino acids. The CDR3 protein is CASSLAAQRGVGELFF. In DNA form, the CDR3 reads TGTGCCAGCAGCTTAGCAGCCCAGCGGGGGGTCGGGGAGCTGTTTTTT. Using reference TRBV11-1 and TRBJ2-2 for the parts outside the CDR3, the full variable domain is EAEVAQSPRYKITEKSQAVAFWCDPISGHATLYWYRQILGQGPELLVQFQDESVVDDSQLPKDRFSAERLKGVDSTLKIQPAELGDSAMYLCASSLAAQRGVGELFFGEGSRLTVL.

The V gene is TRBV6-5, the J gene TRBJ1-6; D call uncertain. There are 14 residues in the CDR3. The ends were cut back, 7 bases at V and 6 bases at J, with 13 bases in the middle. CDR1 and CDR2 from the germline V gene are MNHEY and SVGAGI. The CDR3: CASTSGEGNSPLHF. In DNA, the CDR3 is TGTGCCAGCACCTCCGGGGAGGGTAATTCACCCCTCCACTTT.

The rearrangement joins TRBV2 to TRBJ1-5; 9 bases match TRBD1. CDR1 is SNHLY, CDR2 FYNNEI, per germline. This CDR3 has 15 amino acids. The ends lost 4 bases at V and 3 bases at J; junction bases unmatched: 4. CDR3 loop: CASSVGQGPNQPQHF. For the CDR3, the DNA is TGTGCCAGCAGTGTGGGACAGGGCCCCAATCAGCCCCAGCATTTT.

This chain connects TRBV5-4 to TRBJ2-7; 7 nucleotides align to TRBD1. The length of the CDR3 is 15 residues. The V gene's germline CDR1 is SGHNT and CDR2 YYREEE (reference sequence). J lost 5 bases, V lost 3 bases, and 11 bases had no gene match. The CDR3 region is CASSSSGNRGNEQYF. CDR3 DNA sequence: TGTGCCAGCAGCTCTTCCGGGAACAGGGGAAACGAGCAGTACTTC.

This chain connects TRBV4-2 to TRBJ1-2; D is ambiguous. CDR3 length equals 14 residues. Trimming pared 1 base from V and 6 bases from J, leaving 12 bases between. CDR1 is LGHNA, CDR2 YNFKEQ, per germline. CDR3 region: CASSQVGIENGYTF. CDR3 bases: TGTGCCAGCAGCCAAGTGGGGATCGAAAATGGCTACACCTTC.

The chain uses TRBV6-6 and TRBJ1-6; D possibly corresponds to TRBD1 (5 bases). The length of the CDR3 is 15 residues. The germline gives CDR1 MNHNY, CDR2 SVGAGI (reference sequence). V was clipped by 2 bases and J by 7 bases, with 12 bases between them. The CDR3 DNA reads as TGTGCCAGCAGTTACCGACCAGGGCAAAATTCACCCCTCCACTTT. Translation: CASSYRPGQNSPLHF.

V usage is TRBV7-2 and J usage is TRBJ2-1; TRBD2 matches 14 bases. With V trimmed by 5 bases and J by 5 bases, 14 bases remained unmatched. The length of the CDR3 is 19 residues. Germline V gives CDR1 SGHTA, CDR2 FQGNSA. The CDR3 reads CASSPMGTSGRRADNEQFF. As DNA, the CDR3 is TGTGCCAGCAGCCCGATGGGGACTAGCGGGAGAAGGGCTGACAATGAGCAGTTCTTC.

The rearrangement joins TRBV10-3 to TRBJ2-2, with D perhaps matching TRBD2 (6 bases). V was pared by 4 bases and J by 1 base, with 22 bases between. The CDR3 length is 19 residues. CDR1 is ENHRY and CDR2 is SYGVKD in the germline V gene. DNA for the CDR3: TGTGCCATCAGTGGGGCCTCGGAGGGAGCGGGTCTGAACACCGGGGAGCTGTTTTTT. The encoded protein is CAISGASEGAGLNTGELFF.

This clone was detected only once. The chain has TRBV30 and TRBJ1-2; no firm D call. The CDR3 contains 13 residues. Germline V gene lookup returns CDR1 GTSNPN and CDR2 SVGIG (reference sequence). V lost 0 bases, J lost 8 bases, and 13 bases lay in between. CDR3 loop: CAWSVESSVGYTF. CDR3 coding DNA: TGTGCCTGGAGTGTAGAGTCCTCGGTCGGCTACACCTTC.

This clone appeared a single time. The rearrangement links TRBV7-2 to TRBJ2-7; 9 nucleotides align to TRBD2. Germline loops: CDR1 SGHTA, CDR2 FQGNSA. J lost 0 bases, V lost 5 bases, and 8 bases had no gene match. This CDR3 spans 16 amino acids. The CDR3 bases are TGTGCCAGCAGCCCCATAGCGGGAGTGGGCTCCTACGAGCAGTACTTC. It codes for CASSPIAGVGSYEQYF.

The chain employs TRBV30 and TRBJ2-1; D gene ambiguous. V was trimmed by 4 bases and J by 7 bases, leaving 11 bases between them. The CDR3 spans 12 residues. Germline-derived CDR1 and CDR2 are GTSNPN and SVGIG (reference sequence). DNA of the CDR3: TGTGCCTGGATACCCCGCTCTAATGAGCAGTTCTTC. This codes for CAWIPRSNEQFF.

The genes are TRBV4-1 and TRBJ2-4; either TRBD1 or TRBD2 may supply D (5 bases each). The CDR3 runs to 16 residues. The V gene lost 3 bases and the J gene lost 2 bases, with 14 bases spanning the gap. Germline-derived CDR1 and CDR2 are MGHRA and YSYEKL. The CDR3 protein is CASSQLGGRTKNIQYF. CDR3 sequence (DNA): TGCGCCAGCAGCCAGCTTGGGGGAAGGACCAAAAACATTCAGTACTTC.

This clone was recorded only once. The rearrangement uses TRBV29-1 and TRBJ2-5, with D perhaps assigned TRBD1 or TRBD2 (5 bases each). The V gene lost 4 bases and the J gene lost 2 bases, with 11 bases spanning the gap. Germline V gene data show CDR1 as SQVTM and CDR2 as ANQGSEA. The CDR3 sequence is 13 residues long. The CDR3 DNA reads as TGCAGCGTTGGGGGGACGTTACAAGAGACCCAGTACTTC. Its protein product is CSVGGTLQETQYF. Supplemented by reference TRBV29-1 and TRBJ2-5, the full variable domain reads SAVISQKPSRDICQRGTSLTIQCQVDSQVTMMFWYRQQPGQSLTLIATANQGSEATYESGFVIDKFPISRPNLTFSTLTVSNMSPEDSSIYLCSVGGTLQETQYFGPGTRLLVL.

The CDR3 region is CASSLDTEAFF. CDR3 DNA sequence: TGTGCCAGCAGCTTGGACACTGAAGCTTTCTTT. The chain couples TRBV5-6 to TRBJ1-1; D unresolved. Germline V gene lookup returns CDR1 SGHDT and CDR2 YYEEEE. CDR3 length equals 11 residues. The V gene lost 0 bases and the J gene lost 3 bases, with 0 bases spanning the gap.

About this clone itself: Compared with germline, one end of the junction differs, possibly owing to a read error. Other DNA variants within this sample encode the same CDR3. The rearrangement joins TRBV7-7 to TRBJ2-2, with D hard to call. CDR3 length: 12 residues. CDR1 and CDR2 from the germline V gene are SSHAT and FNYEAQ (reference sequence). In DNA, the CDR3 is TGTGCTAGCAGCTTAGCTTCCGGGGAGCTGTTTTTT. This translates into CASSLASGELFF.

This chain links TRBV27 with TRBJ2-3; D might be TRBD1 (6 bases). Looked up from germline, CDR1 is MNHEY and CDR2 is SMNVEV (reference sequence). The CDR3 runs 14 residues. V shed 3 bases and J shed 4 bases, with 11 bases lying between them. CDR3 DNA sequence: TGTGCCAGCAGTTTCGGACAGATCCCAGATACGCAGTATTTT. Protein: CASSFGQIPDTQYF.

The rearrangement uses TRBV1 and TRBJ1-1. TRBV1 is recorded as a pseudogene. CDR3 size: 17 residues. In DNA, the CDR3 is TGCACCAGCAGCGGAAGCGGTATCCGACAGACGAACACTGAAGCTTTCTTT. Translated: CTSSGSGIRQTNTEAFF.

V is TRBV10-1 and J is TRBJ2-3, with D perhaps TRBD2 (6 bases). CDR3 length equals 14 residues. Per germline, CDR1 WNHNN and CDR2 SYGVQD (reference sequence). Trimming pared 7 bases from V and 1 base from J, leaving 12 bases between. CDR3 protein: CASMRGGGTDTQYF. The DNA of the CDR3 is TGCGCCAGCATGCGGGGCGGGGGCACAGATACGCAGTATTTT.